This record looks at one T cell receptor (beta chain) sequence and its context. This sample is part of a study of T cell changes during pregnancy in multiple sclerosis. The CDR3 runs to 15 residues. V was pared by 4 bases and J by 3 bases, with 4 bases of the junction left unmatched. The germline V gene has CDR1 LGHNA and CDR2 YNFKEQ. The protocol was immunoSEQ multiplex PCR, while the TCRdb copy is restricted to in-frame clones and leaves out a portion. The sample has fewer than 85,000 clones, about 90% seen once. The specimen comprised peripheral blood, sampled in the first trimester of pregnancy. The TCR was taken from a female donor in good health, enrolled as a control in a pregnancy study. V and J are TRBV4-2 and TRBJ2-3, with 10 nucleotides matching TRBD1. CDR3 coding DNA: TGTGCCAGCAGCCCCAGGGGACAGGGGACAGATACGCAGTATTTT. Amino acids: CASSPRGQGTDTQYF.